Detailed here is one T cell receptor (beta chain). The data are from a study of blood T cell repertoires in COVID-19. Study-wide background: Samples representing acute and convalescent COVID-19 were sourced from the United States, Italy and Spain. Sources were T cells, B-cell-depleted T cells, or PBMCs; the material itself was cDNA or gDNA.

Trimming took 11 bases from V and 6 from J; bases not matched to a gene: 7. The CDR3 is 12 residues long. Germline values: CDR1 ENHRY, CDR2 SYGVKD. In the source study's methods: Estimated nucleated cell counts came from reference gene primer amplification. Assay: immunoSEQ multiplex PCR; the TCRdb copy retains only in-frame clones and omits some. D and trimming come from the DNA, and the V and J calls and clone size come from that table. Altogether approximately 270,000 clones are present, approximately 91% being singletons, with the ten largest covering around 2.1%. This clonotype was obtained from a man between 50 and 59 years old with acute or convalescent COVID-19. Sample: peripheral blood. The V call is TRBV10-3, the J call TRBJ2-7; 10 bases line up with TRBD1. CDR3 nucleotide sequence: TGTGCCTTCGGGACAGGGGCGTCCGAGCAGTACTTC. Translated: CAFGTGASEQYF.